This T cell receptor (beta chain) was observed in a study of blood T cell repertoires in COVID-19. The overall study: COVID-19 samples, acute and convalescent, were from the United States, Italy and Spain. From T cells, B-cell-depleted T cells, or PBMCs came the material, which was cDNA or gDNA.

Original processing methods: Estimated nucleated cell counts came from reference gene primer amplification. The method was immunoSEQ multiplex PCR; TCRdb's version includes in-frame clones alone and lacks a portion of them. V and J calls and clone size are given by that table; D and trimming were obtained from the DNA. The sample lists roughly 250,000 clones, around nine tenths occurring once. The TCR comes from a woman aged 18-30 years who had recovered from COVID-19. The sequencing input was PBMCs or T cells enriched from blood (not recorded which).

The CDR3 bases are TGTGCCAGCAGCTTAGATTTGGCGGACAGCCTGACCTACGAGCAGTACTTC. Protein sequence: CASSLDLADSLTYEQYF. The gene calls are TRBV11-2 and TRBJ2-7, with D perhaps matching TRBD1 (6 bases). Trimming cost V 0 bases and J 2 bases, with 17 bases left between them. The CDR3 consists of 17 residues. CDR1 is SGHAT, CDR2 FQNNGV, per germline.